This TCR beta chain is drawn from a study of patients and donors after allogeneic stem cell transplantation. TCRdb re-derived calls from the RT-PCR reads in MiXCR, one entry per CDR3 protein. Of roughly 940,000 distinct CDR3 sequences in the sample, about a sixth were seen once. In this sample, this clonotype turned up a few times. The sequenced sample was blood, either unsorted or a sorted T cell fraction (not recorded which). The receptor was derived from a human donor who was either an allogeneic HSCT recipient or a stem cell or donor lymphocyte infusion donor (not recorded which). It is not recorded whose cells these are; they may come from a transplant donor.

CDR3 protein: CSAGWDRGQTDTQYF. In nucleotides, the CDR3 is TGCAGTGCTGGATGGGACAGGGGGCAAACAGATACGCAGTATTTT. The V and J genes are TRBV20-1 and TRBJ2-3; 12 nucleotides align to TRBD1. Trimming removed 5 bases from V and 3 bases from J; junction bases left unmatched: 6. Germline CDR1 reads DFQATT; CDR2 reads SNEGSKA (reference sequence). The CDR3 consists of 15 residues.